A selection of T cell receptor beta chains follows, all from one sample in a study of blood T cell repertoires in COVID-19. Only in-frame clones appear in the TCRdb table, and some are missing; sequencing was by immunoSEQ multiplex PCR. Here the sample spans 140,000 or so clones, approximately 87% being singletons. Material for sequencing was peripheral blood. The receptors shown here come from a woman between 50 and 59 years old with active or convalescent COVID-19. Both conserved end residues are part of each CDR3. Fields, in order: V gene, CDR3 length, clone size, D gene, J gene, CDR3 protein, CDR3 DNA. A D gene is named only where the DNA matches it firmly. Clone size is given for some rows only: seen once, a few or many times, or a class if the clone is expanded.

TRBV7-2	15	.	.	TRBJ2-1	CASTRLMGGANEQFF	TGTGCCAGCACCAGACTTATGGGGGGGGCCAATGAGCAGTTCTTC
TRBV27	16	once	TRBD1	TRBJ1-4	CASRTRWDSNNEKLFF	TGTGCCAGCAGAACCAGATGGGACAGCAATAATGAAAAACTGTTTTTT
TRBV5-8	14	.	.	TRBJ2-5	CASSFLTGRETQYF	TGTGCCAGCAGCTTCCTGACAGGGAGGGAGACCCAGTACTTC
TRBV13	15	.	TRBD2	TRBJ2-5	CASNPLAGEQETQYF	TGTGCCAGCAACCCACTAGCGGGCGAGCAAGAGACCCAGTACTTC
TRBV4-2	15	.	.	TRBJ1-2	CASSQEEGVRHGYTF	TGTGCCAGCAGCCAAGAAGAGGGGGTGCGGCATGGCTACACCTTC
TRBV6-1	13	.	.	TRBJ1-1	CASSELLPYEAFF	TGTGCCAGCAGTGAATTACTCCCCTACGAAGCTTTCTTT
TRBV30	13	.	TRBD1	TRBJ1-1	CAFWDRVPTEAFF	TGTGCCTTCTGGGACAGGGTCCCCACTGAAGCTTTCTTT
TRBV12-5	13	.	TRBD1	TRBJ1-1	CASGLQGWTEAFF	TGTGCTAGTGGTTTACAGGGGTGGACTGAAGCTTTCTTT
TRBV24-1	14	.	.	TRBJ1-5	CATSALNSNQPQHF	TGTGCCACCAGTGCCTTAAATAGCAATCAGCCCCAGCATTTT
TRBV27	16	few	TRBD1	TRBJ1-2	CASSLSMTGDIYGYTF	TGTGCCAGCAGTTTATCCATGACAGGGGATATCTATGGCTACACCTTC
TRBV15	16	.	TRBD2	TRBJ2-3	CATSRDWGAGTDTQYF	TGTGCCACCAGCAGAGATTGGGGAGCGGGAACAGATACGCAGTATTTT
TRBV20-1	14	.	.	TRBJ2-7	CSASRAGATYEQYF	TGCAGTGCTAGTAGGGCGGGGGCAACCTACGAGCAGTACTTC
TRBV5-1	15	.	.	TRBJ2-7	CASSFEEGGTYEQYF	TGCGCCAGCAGCTTCGAAGAGGGTGGGACCTACGAGCAGTACTTC
TRBV3-1/TRBV3-2	17	.	TRBD2	TRBJ2-3	CASSQDVTGGAGDTQYF	TGTGCCAGCAGCCAAGATGTAACCGGGGGGGCCGGAGATACGCAGTATTTT
TRBV15	16	.	.	TRBJ1-4	CATSTSFGRRNEKLFF	TGTGCCACCAGCACGAGTTTTGGTAGGAGGAATGAAAAACTGTTTTTT
TRBV2	14	.	TRBD1	TRBJ2-1	CASSVGQGSDEQFF	TGTGCCAGCAGTGTGGGACAGGGGTCGGATGAGCAGTTCTTC
TRBV28	12	.	.	TRBJ1-1	CASAGENTEAFF	TGTGCCTCTGCAGGGGAAAACACTGAAGCTTTCTTT
TRBV3-1/TRBV3-2	16	.	TRBD2	TRBJ2-1	CASSQAAGLADNEQFF	TGTGCCAGCAGCCAAGCAGCCGGACTAGCGGACAATGAGCAGTTCTTC
TRBV19	16	.	TRBD2	TRBJ2-1	CASSPQLAGAILEQFF	TGTGCCAGTAGTCCTCAACTAGCGGGAGCGATCCTTGAGCAGTTCTTC
TRBV7-2	13	once	.	TRBJ2-3	CASSLGGWGAQYF	TGTGCCAGCAGCTTAGGGGGTTGGGGAGCGCAGTATTTT
TRBV24-1	15	once	TRBD1	TRBJ1-1	CATETGDSLNTEAFF	TGTGCCACCGAGACAGGGGATTCGTTAAACACTGAAGCTTTCTTT
TRBV4-3	14	.	.	TRBJ1-3	CASSQDLARNTIYF	TGCGCCAGCAGCCAAGATCTGGCCAGAAACACCATATATTTT
TRBV7-6	18	.	TRBD1	TRBJ2-6	CASSFLGQGDSGANVLTF	TGTGCCAGCAGCTTTCTGGGACAGGGAGACTCTGGGGCCAACGTCCTGACTTTC
TRBV9	16	.	TRBD1	TRBJ1-6	CASSAPTGEDDSPLHF	TGTGCCAGCAGCGCCCCGACAGGGGAGGATGATTCACCCCTCCACTTT
TRBV5-4	17	once	TRBD2	TRBJ2-5	CASSSTASGGARETQYF	TGTGCCAGCAGCTCAACCGCTAGCGGGGGGGCCAGAGAGACCCAGTACTTC
TRBV28	15	.	TRBD2	TRBJ2-3	CASSHGLARTDTQYF	TGTGCCAGCAGCCATGGACTAGCTCGCACAGATACGCAGTATTTT
TRBV2	17	few	TRBD2	TRBJ2-3	CASRAPPGSGGTDTQYF	TGTGCCAGCAGAGCGCCCCCAGGTAGCGGGGGTACAGATACGCAGTATTTT
TRBV19	14	.	.	TRBJ1-1	CASSIGGANTEAFF	TGTGCCAGTAGTATAGGCGGGGCAAACACTGAAGCTTTCTTT
TRBV28	15	.	.	TRBJ1-5	CASSLGGSGNQPQHF	TGTGCCAGCAGTTTAGGCGGGAGTGGCAATCAGCCCCAGCATTTT
TRBV29-1	15	.	TRBD1	TRBJ2-5	CSVRRAPTGEETQYF	TGCAGCGTCCGTAGGGCTCCGACAGGGGAAGAGACCCAGTACTTC
TRBV7-2	14	.	TRBD1	TRBJ2-2	CASSPTGATGELFF	TGTGCCAGCAGTCCTACAGGGGCCACCGGGGAGCTGTTTTTT
TRBV7-2	13	once	.	TRBJ2-5	CASSLSTLETQYF	TGTGCCAGCAGCTTAAGTACTCTAGAGACCCAGTACTTC
TRBV5-1	12	.	.	TRBJ2-3	CASSEGADTQYF	TGCGCCAGCAGCGAAGGGGCGGATACGCAGTATTTT
TRBV30	13	.	.	TRBJ2-2	CAWSIRYTGELFF	TGTGCCTGGAGTATCAGGTACACCGGGGAGCTGTTTTTT
TRBV5-8	16	.	TRBD2	TRBJ2-3	CASSLGSGGDTDTQYF	TGTGCCAGCAGCTTGGGAAGCGGGGGGGACACAGATACGCAGTATTTT
TRBV28	16	.	TRBD1	TRBJ1-2	CASGKTGASYNYGYTF	TGTGCCAGCGGAAAGACAGGGGCCTCTTATAACTATGGCTACACCTTC
TRBV18	15	.	TRBD1	TRBJ2-7	CASSEMTGGPYEQYF	TGTGCCAGCTCCGAAATGACAGGGGGCCCCTACGAGCAGTACTTC
TRBV7-2	14	.	TRBD1	TRBJ1-1	CASSTTGGFTEAFF	TGTGCCAGCAGCACGACAGGGGGCTTTACTGAAGCTTTCTTT
TRBV27	15	.	TRBD1	TRBJ1-6	CASRQQYTGVSPLHF	TGTGCCAGCAGACAACAATATACAGGGGTTTCACCCCTCCACTTT
TRBV4-3	14	.	.	TRBJ2-7	CASSPGGKSYEQYF	TGCGCCAGCAGCCCAGGGGGGAAGAGCTACGAGCAGTACTTC
TRBV28	17	.	.	TRBJ1-4	CASSRLTGIVTNEKLFF	TGTGCCAGCAGCCGATTGACAGGAATAGTAACTAATGAAAAACTGTTTTTT
TRBV2	12	.	.	TRBJ1-2	CASSEEGHGYTF	TGTGCCAGCAGTGAAGAGGGGCATGGCTACACCTTC